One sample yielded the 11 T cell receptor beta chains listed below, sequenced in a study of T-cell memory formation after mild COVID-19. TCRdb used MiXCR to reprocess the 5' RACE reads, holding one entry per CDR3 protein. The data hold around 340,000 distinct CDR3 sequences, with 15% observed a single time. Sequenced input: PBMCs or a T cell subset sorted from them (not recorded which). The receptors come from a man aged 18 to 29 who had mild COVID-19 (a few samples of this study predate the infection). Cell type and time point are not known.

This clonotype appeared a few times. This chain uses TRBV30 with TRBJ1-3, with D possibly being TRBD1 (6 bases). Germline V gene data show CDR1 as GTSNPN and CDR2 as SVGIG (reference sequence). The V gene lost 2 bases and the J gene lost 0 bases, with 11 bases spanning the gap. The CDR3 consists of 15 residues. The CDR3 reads CAWSRGAISGNTIYF. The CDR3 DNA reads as TGTGCCTGGAGTAGGGGGGCCATCTCTGGAAACACCATATATTTT.

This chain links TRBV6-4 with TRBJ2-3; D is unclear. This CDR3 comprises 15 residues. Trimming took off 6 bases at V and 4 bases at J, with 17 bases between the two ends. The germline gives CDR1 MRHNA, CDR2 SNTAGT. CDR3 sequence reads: CASSPRPVSSDTQYF. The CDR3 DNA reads TGTGCCAGCAGCCCCCGCCCGGTCAGTTCAGATACGCAGTATTTT.

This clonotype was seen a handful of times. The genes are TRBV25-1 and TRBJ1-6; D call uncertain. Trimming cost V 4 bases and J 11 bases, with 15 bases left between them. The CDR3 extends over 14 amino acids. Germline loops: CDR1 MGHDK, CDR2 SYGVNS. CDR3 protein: CASSVEGFSAPLHF. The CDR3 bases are TGTGCCAGCAGTGTAGAAGGGTTTAGTGCACCCCTCCACTTT.

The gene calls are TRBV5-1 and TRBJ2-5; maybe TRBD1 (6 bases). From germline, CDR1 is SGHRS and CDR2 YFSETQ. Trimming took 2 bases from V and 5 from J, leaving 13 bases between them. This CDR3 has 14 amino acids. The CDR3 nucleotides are TGCGCCAGCAGCTTCCTAGCCCAGGGGGAGACCCAGTACTTC. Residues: CASSFLAQGETQYF.

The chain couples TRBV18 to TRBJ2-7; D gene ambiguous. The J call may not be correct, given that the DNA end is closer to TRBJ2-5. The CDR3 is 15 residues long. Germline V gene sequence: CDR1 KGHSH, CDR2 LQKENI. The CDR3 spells CASSRPAIFAETQYF. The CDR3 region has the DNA TGTGCCAGCTCACGCCCGGCCATCTTTGCAGAGACCCAGTACTTC.

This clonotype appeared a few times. The chain's CDR3 is CSAGRLAEETQYF. CDR3 in DNA: TGCAGTGCAGGCAGGCTAGCGGAAGAGACCCAGTACTTC. The chain uses TRBV20-1 and TRBJ2-5, with 7 bases identical to TRBD2. CDR3 length equals 13 residues. Losses at the gene ends were 6 bases for V and 3 bases for J; bases not matched to a gene: 7. Germline CDR1 and CDR2: DFQATT and SNEGSKA (reference sequence).

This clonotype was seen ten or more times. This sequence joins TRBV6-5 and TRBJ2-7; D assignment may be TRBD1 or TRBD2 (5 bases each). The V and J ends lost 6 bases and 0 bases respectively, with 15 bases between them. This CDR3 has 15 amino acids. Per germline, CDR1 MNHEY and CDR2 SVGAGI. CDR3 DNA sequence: TGTGCCAGCAGGAAGGGGCTAGCCTCCTCCTACGAGCAGTACGTC. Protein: CASRKGLASSYEQYV.

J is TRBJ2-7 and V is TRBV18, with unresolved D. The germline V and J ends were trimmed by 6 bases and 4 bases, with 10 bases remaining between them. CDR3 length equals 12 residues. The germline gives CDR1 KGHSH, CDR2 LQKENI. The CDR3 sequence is CASSLTIYEQYV. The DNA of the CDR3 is TGTGCCAGCTCGCTTACCATATACGAGCAGTACGTC.

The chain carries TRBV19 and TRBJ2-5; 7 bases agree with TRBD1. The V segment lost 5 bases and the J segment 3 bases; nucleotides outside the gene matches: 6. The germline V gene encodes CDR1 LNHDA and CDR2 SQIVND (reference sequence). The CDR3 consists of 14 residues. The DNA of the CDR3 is TGTGCCAGTAGTGAACCGGGACAGAAAGAGACCCAGTACTTC. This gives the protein CASSEPGQKETQYF.

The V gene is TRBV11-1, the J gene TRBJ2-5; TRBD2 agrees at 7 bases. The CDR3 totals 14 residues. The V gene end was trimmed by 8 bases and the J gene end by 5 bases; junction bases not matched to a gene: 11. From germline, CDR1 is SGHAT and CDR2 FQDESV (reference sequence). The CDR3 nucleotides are TGTGCCAGCGCCCAAGGGACCGGGGGGGAGACCCAGTACTTC. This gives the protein CASAQGTGGETQYF.

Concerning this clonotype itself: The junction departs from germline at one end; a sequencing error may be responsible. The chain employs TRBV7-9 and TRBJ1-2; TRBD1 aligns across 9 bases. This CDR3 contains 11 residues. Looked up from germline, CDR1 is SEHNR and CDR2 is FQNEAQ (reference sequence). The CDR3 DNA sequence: TGTGCCAGCAGCTTAGGGGACAGGGACTCCTTC. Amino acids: CASSLGDRDSF.